This TCR beta chain was identified in a study of T cell changes during pregnancy in multiple sclerosis. Germline CDR1 MGHRA, CDR2 YSYEKL. Losses at the gene ends were 5 bases for V and 3 bases for J; bases not matched to a gene: 7. This CDR3 spans 15 amino acids. Clones were read by immunoSEQ multiplex PCR, and TCRdb kept only the in-frame ones, dropping some. The sample lists approximately 52,000 clones; 85% to 95% were seen once. The sample was CD4+ T cells from peripheral blood mononuclear cells, taken in the third trimester of pregnancy. This TCR was sampled from a female donor with multiple sclerosis, enrolled in a pregnancy study. V usage is TRBV4-1 and J usage is TRBJ2-7; 10 bases line up with TRBD2. The CDR3 spells CASSVGLAEIYEQYF. The CDR3, as DNA: TGCGCCAGCAGCGTCGGACTAGCGGAGATCTACGAGCAGTACTTC.